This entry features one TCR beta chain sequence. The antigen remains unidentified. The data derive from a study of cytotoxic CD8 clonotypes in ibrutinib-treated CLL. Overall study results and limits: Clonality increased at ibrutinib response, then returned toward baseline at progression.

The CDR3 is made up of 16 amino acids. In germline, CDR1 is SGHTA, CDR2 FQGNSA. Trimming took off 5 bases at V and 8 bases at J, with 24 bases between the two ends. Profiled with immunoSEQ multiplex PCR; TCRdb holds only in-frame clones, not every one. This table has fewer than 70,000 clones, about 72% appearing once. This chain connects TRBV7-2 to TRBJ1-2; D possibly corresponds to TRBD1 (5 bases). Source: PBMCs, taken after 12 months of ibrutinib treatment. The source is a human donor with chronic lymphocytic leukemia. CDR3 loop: CASSRTGMLVRGGYTF. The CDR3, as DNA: TGTGCCAGCAGCCGCACAGGAATGCTAGTTCGCGGCGGCTACACCTTC.